Included here is one T cell receptor beta chain sequence, with context. The antigen this receptor binds is unknown. There are no base qualities to consult, and no much larger clone falls within one base. This record comes from a study of blood T cell repertoires in COVID-19 (dated by TCRdb to the early 2020s). In the study overall: Samples from collaborators originated in the United States, Italy and Spain and spanned both the acute and convalescent phases of COVID-19. The material from the prospective study consisted of cDNA or gDNA derived from T cells, B-cell-depleted T cells, or PBMCs. Subjects who had been exposed to COVID-19, were actively infected with it, or had recovered from it provided the deeply sampled blood TCRbeta repertoires that made up the dataset. The repertoires were released in a freely available public database intended as a resource for research on the immune response to SARS-CoV-2. Samples were obtained from the ongoing ImmuneRACE study (first 160 participants) and from over a thousand subjects provided by 6 global collaborators. The sample metadata nearly always contained a de-identified subject ID, COVID-19 status, age in years and sex. Where available, HLA class I and class II types were obtained from metadata supplied by the sample provider rather than from assay-based typing.

V lost 4 bases and J lost 4 bases, and the count of bases not matched to a germline gene is 7. Via the germline V gene (reference sequence), CDR1 is SGHNT and CDR2 YYREEE. Taken from cysteine to phenylalanine, the CDR3 has 15 residues. Only the CDR3 portion is preserved as DNA: 45 bases, with reading frame beginning at the first base. TCRbeta CDR3 regions were amplified from genomic DNA by means of the immunoSEQ Assay, a bias-controlled multiplex PCR. Regarding the original processing steps: The number of nucleated cells in each sample was estimated from the amplification of reference gene primers within the assay. Sequence reads were collapsed and filtered to measure the absolute abundance of every unique TCRbeta CDR3 rearrangement. For each sample, productive Simpson clonality was calculated as the square root of Simpson's diversity index across productive rearrangements. TCRdb limited this immuneACCESS table to in-frame rearrangements with V and J called. A share of clones is missing; checked studies link under half to unresolved V genes, and the rest is unexplained. V and J calls and clone size are copied from that table; D and trimming were computed from the DNA. The sample profile shows roughly 100,000 clones; around four fifths of them were found once. The biggest ten clones account for roughly 10% of the sample.

The study at large found these results: The amount of clinical and demographic metadata varied by source and participant and was provided uncurated.

Whole blood was collected in K2EDTA tubes by collaborating institutions according to the institutions' own protocols. Collaborator samples were shipped for TCRbeta analysis as frozen whole blood, isolated PBMCs, or DNA extracted from either sample type. The TCR sequence derives from a man between 60 and 70 years old with active or convalescent COVID-19. The sample was peripheral blood. The sequence joins TRBV5-4 to TRBJ2-1; a stretch of 8 junction bases matches TRBD2. The CDR3 loop reads CASSGRAGGYNEQFF. The bases read TGTGCCAGCAGCGGCCGGGCGGGAGGATACAATGAGCAGTTCTTC.